The 8 T cell receptor beta chains given below trace back to one sample, sequenced in a study of blood T cell repertoires in COVID-19 (dated by TCRdb to 2018 to 2020). The library came from the immunoSEQ multiplex PCR assay. This immuneACCESS table, as held by TCRdb, lists in-frame sequences with V and J called but not all clones. Of the missing ones, under half trace to an unresolved V gene in checked studies; the others have no known cause. The sample table contains under 400,000 clones; only one count was recorded for about 87% of them. The top ten constitute about 10% of the sample. The material sequenced was peripheral blood. These receptors were taken from a woman in her twenties or thirties with COVID-19, enrolled during active disease.

This clone was recorded once. The chain links TRBV19 to TRBJ1-2; D perhaps matches TRBD1 (5 bases). Germline CDR1 is LNHDA and CDR2 is SQIVND (reference sequence). The CDR3 has 12 amino acids. Trimming stripped 10 bases from V and 6 bases from J, with 15 bases between. The DNA of the CDR3 is TGTGCCACCTACTCGGGGGAGGATGGCTACACCTTC. Protein sequence: CATYSGEDGYTF.

This chain connects TRBV28 to TRBJ1-5, with 11 positions matching TRBD1. The junction had 7 bases not matched to a gene; V was cut back by 10 bases and J by 2 bases. Germline lookup yields CDR1 MDHEN and CDR2 SYDVKM. CDR3 length: 15 residues. The CDR3 sequence is CATRTGGLGNQPQHF. The DNA of the CDR3 is TGTGCCACCAGGACAGGGGGCCTGGGCAATCAGCCCCAGCATTTT.

This sequence joins TRBV29-1 and TRBJ1-4; 10 bases are a match to TRBD1. J lost 6 bases, V lost 6 bases, and 4 bases had no gene match. There are 13 residues in the CDR3. Germline CDR1 SQVTM, CDR2 ANQGSEA. CDR3 coding DNA: TGCAGCGTGGGGACAGGGGCCCATGAAAAACTGTTTTTT. Translating it yields CSVGTGAHEKLFF.

This chain uses TRBV12-5 with TRBJ1-1; TRBD1 aligns across 7 bases. The germline V gene encodes CDR1 LGHNT and CDR2 FRNRAP. Trimming removed 0 bases from V and 5 bases from J; junction bases left unmatched: 12. The CDR3 consists of 17 residues. In nucleotides, the CDR3 is TGTGCTAGTGGTTTGGTAGGAGGGGGCAGGGTGGGAACTGAAGCTTTCTTT. Protein: CASGLVGGGRVGTEAFF.

This CDR3 is CASAQASGSEQFF. CDR3 bases: TGTGCCAGCGCTCAGGCGAGCGGGAGTGAGCAGTTCTTC. The chain employs TRBV7-3 and TRBJ2-1; TRBD2 matches at 8 bases. The V and J ends lost 8 bases and 9 bases, in that order; junction bases with no gene match: 9. The CDR3 spans 13 residues. Germline CDR1 reads SGHTA; CDR2 reads FQGTGA. Full variable domain (missing parts from reference TRBV7-3 and TRBJ2-1): GAGVSQTPSNKVTEKGKYVELRCDPISGHTALYWYRQSLGQGPEFLIYFQGTGAADDSGLPNDRFFAVRPEGSVSTLKIQRTERGDSAVYLCASAQASGSEQFFGPGTRLTVL.

The J gene is TRBJ2-1, the V gene TRBV7-2; 8 bases line up with TRBD2. In germline, CDR1 is SGHTA, CDR2 FQGNSA. The CDR3 contains 16 residues. The J segment lost 2 bases and the V segment lost 1 base, leaving 4 bases of the junction unmatched. In DNA, the CDR3 is TGTGCCAGCAGCTTAGTGGCGGGAGGCCCCTACAATGAGCAGTTCTTC. Protein sequence: CASSLVAGGPYNEQFF.

CDR3 residues: CASSGTSGAETQYF. The CDR3 DNA reads TGTGCCAGCAGCGGGACTAGCGGAGCGGAGACCCAGTACTTC. The V and J genes are TRBV9 and TRBJ2-5, with 10 bases matching TRBD2. Germline lookup yields CDR1 SGDLS and CDR2 YYNGEE. This CDR3 contains 14 residues. J was trimmed by 5 bases and V by 3 bases; bases with no gene match: 4.

The chain links TRBV7-9 to TRBJ1-2; TRBD1 aligns across 7 bases. Germline V gene lookup returns CDR1 SEHNR and CDR2 FQNEAQ (reference sequence). CDR3 length: 16 amino acids. V lost 2 bases to trimming and J lost 4 bases; unmatched junction nucleotides: 10. The DNA of the CDR3 is TGTGCCAGCAGCTTACGACGACAGGGTTCACTCTATGGCTACACCTTC. Translation gives CASSLRRQGSLYGYTF.